The present entry profiles one TCR beta chain with its context. The data derive from a study of CD8 T cells in Susac syndrome. The CDR3 totals 15 residues. V was clipped by 5 bases and J by 0 bases; unmatched bases: 6. Per germline, CDR1 SGHVS and CDR2 FQNEAQ. Reverse transcription of 0.5 to 1 ug RNA was performed with random hexamers. TCRdb itself ran the immunoSEQ multiplex PCR reads through MiXCR, one entry per CDR3 protein. The sample lists 90,000 or so distinct CDR3 sequences, over 80% occurring once. The sequence was collected from a human donor in good health. The sequencing input was CD8+ T cells from PBMCs. The J gene is TRBJ1-1, the V gene TRBV7-8, with 7 bases aligning to TRBD1. CDR3 sequence: CASSRDSTLNTEAFF. Written as DNA, the CDR3 is TGTGCCAGCAGCCGGGACAGTACCTTGAACACTGAAGCTTTCTTT.